This T cell receptor beta chain was retrieved from a study of OX40 agonist ivuxolimab in advanced cancers. Assay used: immunoSEQ multiplex PCR; TCRdb lists only in-frame clones, some missing. Found here are tens of thousands of clones, 85% of them singletons; the top ten hold about 0.68%. Whole-study results and caveats: Those patients achieving a partial response at 0.1-3.0 mg/kg showed among the lowest clonal expansion. Researchers did not determine the expanded peripheral T cells' antigen specificity.

Patients had blood sampled at baseline and again on cycle 4 day 1 and cycle 7 day 1. In regard to this clone: As yet, its antigen is unknown.

V gave up 0 bases and J gave up 6 bases, with 16 bases separating them. Germline CDR1 reads SGHDN; CDR2 reads FVKESK. This CDR3 contains 16 residues. This receptor was taken from an adult with an advanced solid tumor such as melanoma, head and neck, liver or kidney cancer. V and J are TRBV14 and TRBJ2-3; perhaps TRBD1 as D (5 bases). Specimen: CD4+ or CD8+ T cells sorted from blood, collected in a trial of the OX40 agonist ivuxolimab. The CDR3 loop is CASSQDSRVYSDTQYF. The CDR3 nucleotides are TGTGCCAGCAGCCAAGATAGCAGGGTTTACTCTGATACGCAGTATTTT.